Below, 18 T cell receptor beta chains from the same sample are listed, as sequenced in a study of molecular identifiers for immune sequencing clone quantification. TCRdb called the PCR reads again in MiXCR, with one record for every CDR3 protein. The sample consists of some 590,000 distinct CDR3 sequences, about 25% of them appearing once. The material sequenced was naive CD8+ T cells from blood, with Jurkat cell RNA spiked in. The subset is: FACS-sorted CD8+CD4-CCR7+CD45RA+ naive T cells. The receptors stem from a human donor in good health. Some libraries in this study had Jurkat cell RNA spiked in.

Worth noting for this clonotype: At one end, the junction sequence differs from germline, possibly due to a read error. The rearrangement uses TRBV5-6 and TRBJ2-7, with a possible D match to TRBD2 (6 bases). The CDR3 is 15 residues long. Germline CDR1 is SGHDT and CDR2 is YYEEEE. The CDR3 is CASSFSSVSSNEQYF. CDR3 sequence (DNA): TGTGCCAGCAGCTTCTCTAGCGTAAGCTCCAACGAGCAGTACTTC.

The chain is built from TRBV4-2 and TRBJ1-3; 7 bases line up with TRBD1. From germline, CDR1 is LGHNA and CDR2 YNFKEQ. V dropped 0 bases and J dropped 4; count of bases not matched to a gene: 9. This CDR3 region has 17 residues. The CDR3 region has the DNA TGTGCCAGCAGCCAAGAGAAACAGGGGACGCCGGGAAACACCATATATTTT. It codes for CASSQEKQGTPGNTIYF.

A few counts support this clonotype. This may be a read error, as it is one base from a much larger clone. This chain uses TRBV6-2 or TRBV6-3 with TRBJ2-7; 11 bases line up with TRBD2. V lost 6 bases to trimming and J lost 4 bases; unmatched junction nucleotides: 5. From germline, CDR1 is MNHEY and CDR2 SVGEGT. The CDR3 has 14 amino acids. The CDR3 DNA follows: TGTGCCAGCAGAACCGGGACTAGCGGTTACGAGCAGTACTTC. Translated, it gives CASRTGTSGYEQYF.

This clonotype was detected ten times or more. This CDR3 is CASSLDIIRANTGELFF. DNA of the CDR3: TGTGCCAGCAGCTTAGATATAATTCGGGCGAACACCGGGGAGCTGTTTTTT. This chain uses TRBV7-6 with TRBJ2-2; D is unclear. This CDR3 has 17 residues. V was cut by 1 base and J by 0 bases, with 12 bases left in between. The germline V gene encodes CDR1 SGHVS and CDR2 FNYEAQ.

This clonotype was detected a few times. The V gene is TRBV3-1, the J gene TRBJ2-5; 8 bases agree with TRBD2. The V and J ends lost 2 bases and 0 bases, in that order; junction bases with no gene match: 5. Germline V gene lookup returns CDR1 LGHDT and CDR2 YNNKEL (reference sequence). The CDR3 sequence is 16 residues long. The CDR3, as DNA: TGTGCCAGCAGCCAAAACGGGGGGGTCTACCAAGAGACCCAGTACTTC. It codes for CASSQNGGVYQETQYF.

The chain employs TRBV11-1 and TRBJ2-1; 8 nucleotides match TRBD2. Germline-derived CDR1 and CDR2 are SGHAT and FQDESV (reference sequence). Trimming removed 2 bases from V and 1 base from J; junction bases left unmatched: 4. The CDR3 has 16 residues. The CDR3 reads CASSLKGLGSYNEQFF. In DNA, the CDR3 is TGTGCCAGCAGCTTAAAGGGACTAGGGTCCTACAATGAGCAGTTCTTC.

A note on this clonotype: At one end, the junction sequence differs from germline, possibly due to a read error. The chain carries TRBV28 and TRBJ2-7; weak D call: TRBD1 (6 bases). The CDR3 is 15 residues long. The germline CDR1 and CDR2 sequences are MDHEN and SYDVKM. CDR3 region: CTSSSPTGDSYKQYF. For the CDR3, the DNA is TGTACCAGCAGTTCGCCGACAGGCGACTCCTACAAGCAGTACTTC.

As regards this clonotype: One end of the junction varies from germline; a read error may be responsible. V usage is TRBV3-1 and J usage is TRBJ2-7, with 12 bases lining up with TRBD1. The germline gives CDR1 LGHDT, CDR2 YNNKEL (reference sequence). The CDR3 length is 15 residues. As DNA, the CDR3 is TGTGCCTGCAGCCAAGGGGGACAGGGGGCTGGTGAGCAGTACTTC. It encodes CACSQGGQGAGEQYF.

Regarding this clonotype: This may be a read error, as it is one base from a much larger clone. The chain has TRBV7-9 and TRBJ2-5, with D unresolved. Per the germline V gene, CDR1 is SEHNR and CDR2 is FQNEAQ (reference sequence). The CDR3 is 14 amino acids. The CDR3 region is CASSLDFSQEAQYF. DNA for the CDR3: TGTGCCAGCAGCTTGGATTTTTCTCAAGAGGCCCAGTACTTC.

This chain uses TRBV12-5 with TRBJ1-5; D call uncertain. The CDR3 runs 12 residues. Germline-derived CDR1 and CDR2 are LGHNT and FRNRAP. The V and J ends lost 9 bases and 0 bases respectively, with 6 bases between them. This chain's CDR3 is CARGYSNQPQHF. CDR3 in DNA: TGTGCTAGGGGATATAGCAATCAGCCCCAGCATTTT.

In this sample, this clonotype turned up many times. This chain links TRBV29-1 with TRBJ1-1; a weak D match, TRBD1 (6 bases). The V gene's germline CDR1 is SQVTM and CDR2 ANQGSEA. Trimming stripped 4 bases from V and 0 bases from J, with 18 bases between. This CDR3 region has 16 residues. CDR3 bases: TGCAGCGTTGGAGAAAATACAGGGCATATGAACACTGAAGCTTTCTTT. Residues: CSVGENTGHMNTEAFF.

This clonotype has just one count. A single base separates this from a much larger clone, so it may be a read error. The V and J genes are TRBV5-1 and TRBJ2-5; 9 bases are a match to TRBD2. CDR1 SGHRS and CDR2 YFSETQ come from the germline V gene. Trimming took 4 bases from V and 5 from J; bases not matched to a gene: 9. CDR3 size: 15 residues. The CDR3 nucleotides read TGCGCCAGCAGCAAAGGGACTAGCCCGGAGGAGACCCAGTACTTC. It is translated as CASSKGTSPEETQYF.

The gene calls are TRBV3-1 and TRBJ1-1; D not resolved. Germline CDR1 reads LGHDT; CDR2 reads YNNKEL (reference sequence). The CDR3 sequence is 14 residues long. With 4 bases removed from V and 1 base from J, the gap between germline ends came to 10 bases. The CDR3 sequence is CASSPAWANTEAFF. The DNA for the CDR3 is TGTGCCAGCAGCCCCGCGTGGGCGAACACTGAAGCTTTCTTT.

The CDR3: CASSHPTSGEQFF. CDR3 DNA: TGCGCCAGCAGCCATCCTACTAGCGGTGAGCAGTTCTTC. The chain has TRBV4-1 and TRBJ2-1; 8 bases agree with TRBD2. CDR3 length: 13 amino acids. Germline V gene sequence: CDR1 MGHRA, CDR2 YSYEKL. The junction had 4 bases not matched to a gene; V was cut back by 3 bases and J by 9 bases.

Here the CDR3 DNA reads TGTGCCAGCAGTTTTTCAGCCACAGGACTGGCCTCCTACGAGCAGTACTTC. As protein: CASSFSATGLASYEQYF. V usage is TRBV28 and J usage is TRBJ2-7; D might be TRBD1 or TRBD2, each matching 5 bases. V dropped 3 bases and J dropped 0 bases, with 18 bases sitting between them. The CDR3 has 17 residues. Germline V gene lookup returns CDR1 MDHEN and CDR2 SYDVKM.

This clonotype has a handful of counts. The V gene is TRBV7-9, the J gene TRBJ2-1, with TRBD2 identical over 12 bases. CDR3 length: 16 amino acids. In germline, CDR1 is SEHNR, CDR2 FQNEAQ (reference sequence). V dropped 5 bases and J dropped 2; count of bases not matched to a gene: 4. The CDR3 coding sequence is TGTGCCAGCAGCCAGACTAGCGGGAGTACCTACAATGAGCAGTTCTTC. Its protein is CASSQTSGSTYNEQFF.

In regard to this clonotype: A read error is possible here, since a much larger clone lies one base away. The chain recombines TRBV6-5 with TRBJ1-3; D gene unclear. The CDR3 covers 14 residues. Germline V gene sequence: CDR1 MNHEY, CDR2 SVGAGI. The V end lost 7 bases, the J end lost 0 bases, and 10 bases lay between the germline ends. The CDR3 coding sequence is TGTGCCAGCACGCCAAGGTTCTCTGGAAACACCATATATTTT. Protein: CASTPRFSGNTIYF.

The chain couples TRBV5-4 to TRBJ1-1; D is perhaps TRBD1 (5 bases). Germline V gives CDR1 SGHNT, CDR2 YYREEE (reference sequence). This CDR3 comprises 15 residues. Trimming shortened V by 0 bases and J by 2 bases, and 11 bases separated the two germline ends. Here the CDR3 reads CASSLVWGGNTEAFF. Here the CDR3 DNA reads TGTGCCAGCAGCTTGGTTTGGGGGGGAAACACTGAAGCTTTCTTT.